These 17 T cell receptor beta chains share one sample of origin, sequenced in a study of PD-1 and CTLA-4 blockade in melanoma. Generated by immunoSEQ multiplex PCR, the TCRdb table keeps only in-frame clones and is missing some. The sample holds more than 9,000 clones; roughly 82% are singletons and the top ten take 30% to 35%. Specimen: CD8+ T cells from peripheral blood, collected from a patient given anti-PD-1 treatment. The receptors come from a human donor with melanoma.

V and J are TRBV29-1 and TRBJ2-7; TRBD2 agrees at 16 bases. The germline V gene has CDR1 SQVTM and CDR2 ANQGSEA. With 3 bases clipped from V and 4 bases from J, the junction kept 15 bases outside the gene matches. This CDR3 has 19 residues. The CDR3 nucleotides read TGCAGCGTTGAGGGACTAGCGGGAGGGCCTATCCAGTCCTCTTACGAGCAGTACTTC. Protein: CSVEGLAGGPIQSSYEQYF.

V gene TRBV19 combines with J gene TRBJ2-7; D is uncertain. V lost 0 bases to trimming and J lost 1 base, with 7 bases between them. This CDR3 contains 14 residues. The V gene's germline CDR1 is LNHDA and CDR2 SQIVND (reference sequence). The CDR3 loop reads CASSIEASSYEQYF. The CDR3 nucleotides are TGTGCCAGTAGTATAGAAGCAAGTTCCTACGAGCAGTACTTC.

This chain joins TRBV27 and TRBJ1-2; tentative D call: TRBD1 (5 bases). Germline V CDR1 and CDR2: MNHEY, SMNVEV (reference sequence). V was pared by 1 base and J by 4 bases, with 13 bases between. CDR3 length: 15 residues. The CDR3 nucleotides are TGTGCCAGCAGTTTATACGGGACGCCAGGCTATGGCTACACCTTC. It yields the protein CASSLYGTPGYGYTF.

The gene calls are TRBV4-3 and TRBJ2-1; 10 bases line up with TRBD1. The germline V gene has CDR1 LGHNA and CDR2 YSLEER. The trim removed 1 base at V and 3 bases at J, leaving 6 bases unmatched. CDR3 length equals 17 residues. CDR3 residues: CASSQGTGQGLYNEQFF. CDR3 DNA sequence: TGCGCCAGCAGCCAAGGAACGGGACAGGGGCTCTACAATGAGCAGTTCTTC.

The chain joins TRBV6-4 to TRBJ1-1; perhaps TRBD1 as D (6 bases). Trimming stripped 2 bases from V and 0 bases from J, with 10 bases between. CDR3 length: 15 amino acids. CDR1 and CDR2 (germline): MRHNA, SNTAGT. The CDR3 loop reads CASSDPKGVNTEAFF. For the CDR3, the DNA is TGTGCCAGCAGTGACCCTAAGGGGGTGAACACTGAAGCTTTCTTT.

Here the CDR3 reads CASSQDRMGQADEQYF. CDR3 bases: TGCGCCAGCAGCCAAGATAGGATGGGACAGGCAGACGAGCAGTACTTC. The rearrangement joins TRBV4-3 to TRBJ2-7; 8 nucleotides line up with TRBD1. CDR3 length: 16 residues. CDR1 and CDR2 from the germline V gene are LGHNA and YSLEER. V gave up 0 bases and J gave up 5 bases; unmatched junction bases: 9.

The CDR3 bases are TGTGCCACCAGCATTGGGACAGGGGGCTCCTACGAGCAGTACTTC. It codes for CATSIGTGGSYEQYF. J is TRBJ2-7 and V is TRBV15; 11 bases align to TRBD1. The CDR3 runs 15 residues. V lost 4 bases to trimming and J lost 0 bases; unmatched junction nucleotides: 2. The germline V gene has CDR1 LNHNV and CDR2 YYDKDF (reference sequence). The complete variable domain, with remaining parts taken from reference TRBV15 and TRBJ2-7, reads DAMVIQNPRYQVTQFGKPVTLSCSQTLNHNVMYWYQQKSSQAPKLLFHYYDKDFNNEADTPDNFQSRRPNTSFCFLDIRSPGLGDTAMYLCATSIGTGGSYEQYFGPGTRLTVT.

This clone was seen once. The gene calls are TRBV6-5 and TRBJ2-5, with D hard to call. The CDR3 sequence is 14 residues long. The V gene lost 1 base and the J gene lost 2 bases, with 8 bases spanning the gap. Per the germline V gene, CDR1 is MNHEY and CDR2 is SVGAGI. The DNA for the CDR3 is TGTGCCAGCAGTTACTTCGCCAGGCAAGAGACCCAGTACTTC. Encoded protein: CASSYFARQETQYF.

V gene TRBV6-4 combines with J gene TRBJ1-5, with D possibly being TRBD1 (6 bases). Germline assignment: CDR1 MRHNA and CDR2 SNTAGT. The CDR3 is 15 residues long. V lost 6 bases to trimming and J lost 4 bases, with 16 bases between them. The CDR3: CASRRGQMRNQPQHF. CDR3 sequence (DNA): TGTGCCAGCAGGAGAGGACAGATGCGGAATCAGCCCCAGCATTTT.

The DNA for the CDR3 is TGTGCCAGCAGTCCGAACACCGGGGAGCTGTTTTTT. As protein: CASSPNTGELFF. The V gene is TRBV27, the J gene TRBJ2-2; D call uncertain. Trimming cost V 5 bases and J 0 bases, with 1 base left between them. The CDR3 is made up of 12 amino acids. The germline V gene encodes CDR1 MNHEY and CDR2 SMNVEV (reference sequence).

The rearrangement links TRBV7-9 to TRBJ1-6; the D is unclear. Deletions cut 1 base from V and 1 base from J, with 8 bases between. This CDR3 has 16 amino acids. Germline CDR1 and CDR2: SEHNR and FQNEAQ (reference sequence). The CDR3 DNA reads as TGTGCCAGCAGCTTAGAGGGCGAATCCTATAATTCACCCCTCCACTTT. Its protein product is CASSLEGESYNSPLHF.

In DNA, the CDR3 is TGTGCCAGCAGCCCGGGACTAGCGGGGCCGTTTCAGTTCTTC. It yields the protein CASSPGLAGPFQFF. The chain employs TRBV5-5 and TRBJ2-1; 13 bases agree with TRBD2. CDR3 size: 14 residues. The V segment lost 4 bases and the J segment 13 bases; nucleotides outside the gene matches: 8. Germline CDR1 and CDR2: SGHKS and YYEKEE (reference sequence).

The V call is TRBV5-1, the J call TRBJ2-7; D may be TRBD1 (6 bases). V was pared by 2 bases and J by 4 bases, with 22 bases between. There are 17 residues in the CDR3. Per germline, CDR1 SGHRS and CDR2 YFSETQ. The CDR3 loop is CASSLPGHQFSTYEQYF. DNA of the CDR3: TGCGCCAGCAGCTTACCGGGACATCAATTCTCTACGTACGAGCAGTACTTC.

V gene TRBV7-8 combines with J gene TRBJ2-7; 9 bases align to TRBD1. Trimming removed 4 bases from V and 4 bases from J; junction bases left unmatched: 5. CDR3 length: 14 amino acids. From germline, CDR1 is SGHVS and CDR2 FQNEAQ. The CDR3 bases are TGTGCCAGCAGCTCCGGGACAGGGTTATACGAGCAGTACTTC. Encoded protein: CASSSGTGLYEQYF.

The rearrangement links TRBV5-4 to TRBJ2-7; 8 bases match TRBD1. J was trimmed by 0 bases and V by 7 bases; bases with no gene match: 3. Per germline, CDR1 SGHNT and CDR2 YYREEE (reference sequence). This CDR3 is built from 13 residues. The CDR3 region has the DNA TGTGCCAGCCAGGGGGCGAACTCCTACGAGCAGTACTTC. Translation: CASQGANSYEQYF.

The chain links TRBV5-6 to TRBJ1-6, with D possibly TRBD1 on 6 matching bases. CDR1 and CDR2 from the germline V gene are SGHDT and YYEEEE. Trimming took 5 bases from V and 8 from J, leaving 8 bases between them. The CDR3 contains 12 residues. As DNA, the CDR3 is TGTGCCAGCAGTTACAGGGATTCACCCCTCCACTTT. Encoded protein: CASSYRDSPLHF.

The CDR3 loop is CASSIWSGEVPTQYF. The CDR3 DNA follows: TGTGCCAGCAGTATTTGGAGCGGGGAGGTCCCCACGCAGTATTTT. The rearrangement joins TRBV7-8 to TRBJ2-3; 7 nucleotides agree with TRBD2. V lost 6 bases, J lost 9 bases, and 15 bases stayed unmatched. The CDR3 sequence is 15 residues long. Germline CDR1 SGHVS, CDR2 FQNEAQ.